By share, the clone carrying this T cell receptor (beta chain) counts as medium-sized (0.01 to 0.1%). Its antigen is not known. MiXCR re-clonotyped the PCR reads for TCRdb. The sample contains 27,000 or so clones, roughly 15% of which appear only once. This sample is part of a study of metastatic and nonmetastatic thyroid tumors. Study overall: Repertoire comparisons spanned blood and tumor or nodule tissue from malignant and benign thyroid patients. General study findings and limits: Malignant thyroid tumors reportedly exceeded benign nodules significantly in TCR beta diversity, with the difference appearing in blood and tumor.

Each patient came to thyroid surgery without any prior treatment (of any kind). This receptor was obtained from a male donor with papillary thyroid cancer or a benign thyroid nodule (not recorded which). Some clones in this sample may be carry-over from other donors' samples. The source material was blood.

The CDR3 DNA reads as TGTGCCAGCAGCCAAAGTCGGGGAAGGGTGGCTTTCTTT. Translating gives CASSQSRGRVAFF. The chain links TRBV3-1 to TRBJ1-1; unclear D gene. This CDR3 is built from 13 residues. Germline V lookup: CDR1 LGHDT, CDR2 YNNKEL (reference sequence). Trimming removed 2 bases from V and 11 bases from J, with 15 bases in between. The full variable domain, with the rest looked up from reference TRBV3-1 and TRBJ1-1, is DTAVSQTPKYLVTQMGNDKSIKCEQNLGHDTMYWYKQDSKKFLKIMFSYNNKELIINETVPNRFSPKSPDKAHLNLHINSLELGDSAVYFCASSQSRGRVAFFGQGTRLTVV.